This T cell receptor (beta chain) was documented in a study of blood T cell repertoires in COVID-19. The overall study: COVID-19 samples collected from the United States, Italy and Spain covered acute and convalescent phases.

Germline CDR1 reads SGHNT; CDR2 reads YYREEE (reference sequence). V lost 0 bases and J lost 8, with 11 bases in between. CDR3 length: 13 residues. Method: immunoSEQ multiplex PCR; TCRdb's copy keeps in-frame clones and lacks some. The sample contains about 260,000 clones, about nine tenths of which appear only once. The chain combines TRBV5-4 with TRBJ1-2; perhaps TRBD1 as D (6 bases). This TCR derives from a man in his fifties who had been exposed to COVID-19. Sequences were obtained from PBMCs or T cells enriched from blood (not recorded which). Here the CDR3 DNA reads TGTGCCAGCAGCTTGGACAGGGCTGAAGGCTACACCTTC. As protein: CASSLDRAEGYTF.